This T cell receptor beta chain came from a study of regulatory T cells in long-lasting Graves disease. Time point of the sample: persistent/refractory GD, antithyroid drugs over 5 years with positive TRAb. PBMC-derived RNA was used for the TCR library. A word on this clonotype: A read error may be the cause here, since a much bigger clone is one base away. Since the CDR3 does not end with the conserved phenylalanine or tryptophan, this likely comes from a read error.

The authors built TCR beta libraries using iRepertoire HTBI primers and Arm-PCR of CDR3 regions. TCRdb redid the calling of the multiplex PCR reads with MiXCR, one entry per CDR3 protein. The sample has around 460,000 distinct CDR3 sequences, about 22% seen once; the top ten hold more than 6%. Germline values: CDR1 SEHNR, CDR2 FQNEAQ (reference sequence). J lost 4 bases, V lost 1 base, and 4 bases had no gene match. The CDR3 covers 15 residues. This chain uses TRBV7-9 with TRBJ2-7; TRBD1 agrees at 10 bases. This material consisted of peripheral blood mononuclear cells (PBMCs), taken when the disease was refractory, from a patient treated with antithyroid drugs. The clonotype originates from a female donor with Graves disease. CDR3 sequence: CASSLGRDRGYEQYL. The CDR3 DNA follows: TGTGCCAGCAGCTTAGGGCGGGACAGGGGTTACGAGCAGTACTTG.